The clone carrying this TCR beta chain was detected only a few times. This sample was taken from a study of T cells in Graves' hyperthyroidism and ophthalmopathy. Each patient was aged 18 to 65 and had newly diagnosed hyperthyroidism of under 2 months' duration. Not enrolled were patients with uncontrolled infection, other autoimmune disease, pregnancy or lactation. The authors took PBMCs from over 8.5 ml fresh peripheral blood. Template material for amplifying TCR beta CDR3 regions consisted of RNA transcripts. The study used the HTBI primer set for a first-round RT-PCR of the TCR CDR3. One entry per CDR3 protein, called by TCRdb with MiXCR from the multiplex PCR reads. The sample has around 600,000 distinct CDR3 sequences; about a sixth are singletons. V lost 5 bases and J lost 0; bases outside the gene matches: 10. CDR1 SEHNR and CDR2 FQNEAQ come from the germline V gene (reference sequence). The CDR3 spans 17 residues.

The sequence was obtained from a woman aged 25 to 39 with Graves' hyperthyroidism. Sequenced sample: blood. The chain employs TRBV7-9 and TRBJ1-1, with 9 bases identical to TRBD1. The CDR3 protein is CASSPLTGGNMNTEAFF. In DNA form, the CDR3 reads TGTGCCAGCAGCCCCCTGACAGGGGGGAATATGAACACTGAAGCTTTCTTT.